This passage covers 28 T cell receptor beta chains from one sample sequenced in a study of blood T cell repertoires in COVID-19. Profiled with immunoSEQ multiplex PCR; TCRdb holds only in-frame clones, not every one. The sample includes 10,000 to 15,000 clones, roughly 80% of them seen just once. The sample consisted of peripheral blood. These receptors were obtained from a human donor in a cohort sampled during active COVID-19.

CDR3 sequence reads: CASSRTSSGNTIYF. The CDR3 nucleotides are TGTGCCAGCAGTCGGACAAGCTCTGGAAACACCATATATTTT. The rearrangement uses TRBV27 and TRBJ1-3; possible D gene TRBD1, 5 bases. V lost 5 bases and J lost 0, with 8 bases in between. CDR1 and CDR2 (germline): MNHEY, SMNVEV (reference sequence). The CDR3 runs 14 residues.

The chain employs TRBV20-1 and TRBJ2-7; TRBD1 agrees at 9 bases. This CDR3 comprises 15 residues. J lost 3 bases, V lost 3 bases, and 9 bases had no gene match. Germline lookup yields CDR1 DFQATT and CDR2 SNEGSKA (reference sequence). The CDR3 DNA reads TGCAGTGCTAGTTTTCGGACAGGGGTAATCTACGAGCAGTACTTC. Translating it yields CSASFRTGVIYEQYF.

This sequence joins TRBV5-1 and TRBJ2-1; TRBD2 might be the D (6 bases). The length of the CDR3 is 14 residues. Trimming shortened V by 4 bases and J by 8 bases, and 16 bases separated the two germline ends. Germline CDR1 is SGHRS and CDR2 is YFSETQ. The CDR3 bases are TGCGCCAGCAGCCCAGGAGGGGTGAGGGATGAGCAGTTCTTC. Translated: CASSPGGVRDEQFF.

The rearrangement uses TRBV9 and TRBJ2-4, with a weak D call TRBD1 (6 bases). Germline V gives CDR1 SGDLS, CDR2 YYNGEE. CDR3 length: 14 residues. V lost 0 bases, J lost 13 bases, and 17 bases lay in between. In DNA, the CDR3 is TGTGCCAGCAGCGTAGGGGCTACAGGGACCGGACAGTACTTC. Protein: CASSVGATGTGQYF.

The chain joins TRBV5-8 to TRBJ2-5; TRBD2 aligns across 7 bases. CDR3 size: 15 residues. From germline, CDR1 is SGHTS and CDR2 YDEGEE. With 5 bases clipped from V and 3 bases from J, the junction kept 10 bases outside the gene matches. The CDR3 spells CASRGRGVREETQYF. Written as DNA, the CDR3 is TGTGCCAGCAGGGGACGGGGGGTCAGGGAAGAGACCCAGTACTTC.

The chain employs TRBV27 and TRBJ1-2, with a possible D match to TRBD1 (6 bases). V was clipped by 4 bases and J by 7 bases, with 16 bases between them. The CDR3 sequence is 14 residues long. Germline assignment: CDR1 MNHEY and CDR2 SMNVEV (reference sequence). In DNA, the CDR3 is TGTGCCAGCAGTTCAACGACAGGCCTGGGTGGCTACACCTTC. Its translation: CASSSTTGLGGYTF.

The J gene is TRBJ1-5, the V gene TRBV27; D is unresolved. This CDR3 contains 13 residues. Trimming left V 3 bases short and J 5 bases short, with 8 bases between. Germline CDR1 reads MNHEY; CDR2 reads SMNVEV (reference sequence). The CDR3 loop is CASSFSKHQPQHF. The CDR3 nucleotides are TGTGCCAGCAGTTTTTCGAAGCATCAGCCCCAGCATTTT.

V usage is TRBV12-3 or TRBV12-4 and J usage is TRBJ2-5; maybe TRBD2 (6 bases). The CDR3 is 13 amino acids. Trimming removed 5 bases from V and 5 bases from J, with 12 bases in between. In nucleotides, the CDR3 is TGTGCCAGCAGTCCACTCGGGGGTGAGACCCAGTACTTC. Residues: CASSPLGGETQYF.

This sequence joins TRBV5-6 and TRBJ1-2, with D perhaps matching TRBD1 (5 bases). CDR1 is SGHDT, CDR2 YYEEEE, per germline. The CDR3 extends over 14 amino acids. V was clipped by 4 bases and J by 7 bases, with 17 bases between them. The CDR3 nucleotides read TGTGCCAGCAGCCGCTTAACAACAGGAATTGGCTACACCTTC. Encoded protein: CASSRLTTGIGYTF.

The CDR3 DNA follows: TGTGCCAGCAGCTTAACTAGCGGGGGAACCGGGGAGCTGTTTTTT. Amino acids: CASSLTSGGTGELFF. J is TRBJ2-2 and V is TRBV7-9, with 11 bases identical to TRBD2. CDR1 is SEHNR, CDR2 FQNEAQ, per germline (reference sequence). Germline trimming cut 2 bases from V and 5 bases from J; bases unmatched to any gene: 1. The CDR3 is 15 residues long.

The rearrangement uses TRBV15 and TRBJ2-2; 9 nucleotides match TRBD1. J lost 6 bases, V lost 8 bases, and 13 bases had no gene match. This CDR3 is built from 16 residues. Germline V gene lookup returns CDR1 LNHNV and CDR2 YYDKDF (reference sequence). This CDR3 is CATYQSRTGVPGELFF. The CDR3, as DNA: TGTGCCACCTACCAGTCGCGGACAGGGGTGCCCGGGGAGCTGTTTTTT.

The rearrangement uses TRBV9 and TRBJ2-1, with D tentatively TRBD2 (6 bases). V shed 4 bases and J shed 9 bases, with 14 bases lying between them. Per germline, CDR1 SGDLS and CDR2 YYNGEE. The CDR3 has 13 amino acids. The CDR3 sequence: CASSTRRGGEQFF. In nucleotides, the CDR3 is TGTGCCAGCAGCACACGGAGGGGTGGTGAGCAGTTCTTC.

In nucleotides, the CDR3 is TGTGCCAGCAGTTACTCGCTCGGGGGGCATTACAATGAGCAGTTCTTC. Its protein is CASSYSLGGHYNEQFF. This chain links TRBV6-6 with TRBJ2-1; possible D gene TRBD2, 7 bases. CDR3 size: 16 residues. The ends were cut back, 0 bases at V and 4 bases at J, with 13 bases in the middle. Germline loops: CDR1 MNHNY, CDR2 SVGAGI (reference sequence).

J is TRBJ2-3 and V is TRBV5-1; D may be TRBD1 (6 bases). Germline CDR1 reads SGHRS; CDR2 reads YFSETQ. V was clipped by 1 base and J by 6 bases, with 15 bases between them. The CDR3 sequence is 15 residues long. Here the CDR3 reads CASSLRPRGGDTQYF. The CDR3 bases are TGCGCCAGCAGCTTGAGACCCAGGGGTGGGGATACGCAGTATTTT.

The rearrangement links TRBV28 to TRBJ2-5, with D unresolved. Trimming pared 3 bases from V and 10 bases from J, leaving 9 bases between. Germline V lookup: CDR1 MDHEN, CDR2 SYDVKM. The CDR3 has 11 residues. CDR3 residues: CASSFNGVQYF. The CDR3 DNA reads as TGTGCCAGCAGTTTTAATGGAGTCCAGTACTTC.

This clone was seen once. The chain couples TRBV6-5 to TRBJ1-3, with a weak D call TRBD1 (6 bases). V lost 4 bases and J lost 3, with 13 bases in between. This CDR3 contains 15 residues. Germline CDR1 and CDR2: MNHEY and SVGAGI. For the CDR3, the DNA is TGTGCCAGCAGTTGGGGGGGGCTACTTGGAAACACCATATATTTT. This translates into CASSWGGLLGNTIYF.

The genes are TRBV7-9 and TRBJ1-1, with D tentatively TRBD1 (6 bases). Trimming took off 2 bases at V and 5 bases at J, with 12 bases between the two ends. The CDR3 consists of 14 residues. Germline-derived CDR1 and CDR2 are SEHNR and FQNEAQ (reference sequence). CDR3 DNA: TGTGCCAGCAGCTTACGGGGGGCGGCGACTGAAGCTTTCTTT. This gives the protein CASSLRGAATEAFF.

The chain employs TRBV7-9 and TRBJ2-7, with TRBD1 identical over 8 bases. Germline CDR1 SEHNR, CDR2 FQNEAQ (reference sequence). This CDR3 comprises 14 residues. V gave up 3 bases and J gave up 5 bases; unmatched junction bases: 6. This chain's CDR3 is CASSFPGQGNEQYF. DNA of the CDR3: TGTGCCAGCAGCTTCCCAGGACAGGGAAACGAGCAGTACTTC.

A few counts support this clone. The chain uses TRBV10-1 and TRBJ1-1; D gene ambiguous. Deletions cut 6 bases from V and 1 base from J, with 9 bases between. The CDR3 covers 13 residues. In germline, CDR1 is WNHNN, CDR2 SYGVQD (reference sequence). CDR3 sequence: CASRREPNTEAFF. Written as DNA, the CDR3 is TGCGCCAGCAGGCGGGAACCGAACACTGAAGCTTTCTTT.

V is TRBV3-1 (or the pseudogene TRBV3-2) and J is TRBJ1-1; D is uncertain. Germline V CDR1 and CDR2: LGHDT, YNNKEL (reference sequence). With 4 bases removed from V and 0 bases from J, the gap between germline ends came to 6 bases. The CDR3 covers 13 residues. CDR3: CASSLSVNTEAFF. CDR3 in DNA: TGTGCCAGCAGCCTCTCGGTGAACACTGAAGCTTTCTTT.

The chain recombines TRBV2 with TRBJ1-6; D call uncertain. V was trimmed by 0 bases and J by 9 bases, leaving 12 bases between them. Germline CDR1 and CDR2: SNHLY and FYNNEI. The CDR3 loop spans 15 amino acids. CDR3 sequence reads: CASSEARHRSSPLHF. Here the CDR3 DNA reads TGTGCCAGCAGTGAAGCGCGGCATCGTTCTTCACCCCTCCACTTT. The whole variable domain, filled in from reference TRBV2 and TRBJ1-6, reads EPEVTQTPSHQVTQMGQEVILRCVPISNHLYFYWYRQILGQKVEFLVSFYNNEISEKSEIFDDQFSVERPDGSNFTLKIRSTKLEDSAMYFCASSEARHRSSPLHFGNGTRLTVT.

V and J are TRBV6-5 and TRBJ1-5, with 10 positions matching TRBD1. This CDR3 contains 14 residues. The germline V gene encodes CDR1 MNHEY and CDR2 SVGAGI. Unmatched junction bases numbered 2, after V lost 6 bases and J lost 3 bases. This CDR3 reads CASRTGGLNQPQHF. The CDR3 nucleotides are TGTGCCAGCAGGACAGGGGGCCTCAATCAGCCCCAGCATTTT.

V usage is TRBV29-1 and J usage is TRBJ2-5, with D possibly being TRBD1 (6 bases). The CDR3 covers 18 residues. Trimming removed 1 base from V and 2 bases from J, with 23 bases in between. Germline CDR1 SQVTM, CDR2 ANQGSEA. The CDR3 bases are TGCAGCGTTGAAGGGTCCCCTTCAGGGAAAGGGGGTCAAGAGACCCAGTACTTC. It encodes CSVEGSPSGKGGQETQYF. The full variable domain, its missing parts supplied by reference TRBV29-1 and TRBJ2-5, is SAVISQKPSRDICQRGTSLTIQCQVDSQVTMMFWYRQQPGQSLTLIATANQGSEATYESGFVIDKFPISRPNLTFSTLTVSNMSPEDSSIYLCSVEGSPSGKGGQETQYFGPGTRLLVL.

The chain carries TRBV18 and TRBJ2-3; D is perhaps TRBD2 (5 bases). V was cut by 1 base and J by 3 bases, with 17 bases left in between. Germline CDR1 KGHSH, CDR2 LQKENI. This CDR3 spans 17 amino acids. The CDR3 DNA follows: TGTGCCAGCTCACCACAGGGTCCGGGGTCCGGTACAGATACGCAGTATTTT. Amino acids: CASSPQGPGSGTDTQYF.

The chain uses TRBV18 and TRBJ2-7; D might be TRBD2 (7 bases). Germline V gene sequence: CDR1 KGHSH, CDR2 LQKENI. This CDR3 has 17 residues. V lost 2 bases and J lost 1, with 18 bases in between. CDR3: CASSPLSRGGSSYEQYF. Here the CDR3 DNA reads TGTGCCAGCTCACCATTATCACGCGGGGGCTCTTCCTACGAGCAGTACTTC.

The gene calls are TRBV27 and TRBJ1-5, with 8 bases aligning to TRBD1. Trimming took 5 bases from V and 3 from J; bases not matched to a gene: 6. Germline values: CDR1 MNHEY, CDR2 SMNVEV (reference sequence). CDR3 size: 15 residues. The CDR3 bases are TGTGCCAGCAGTAAAAAGACAGGGGTCAATCAGCCCCAGCATTTT. Amino acids: CASSKKTGVNQPQHF.

This clone has a handful of counts. This sequence joins TRBV6-1 and TRBJ2-3, with 10 positions matching TRBD1. Germline CDR1 is MNHNS and CDR2 is SASEGT. The CDR3 length is 18 residues. Trimming removed 2 bases from V and 3 bases from J; junction bases left unmatched: 11. The CDR3 protein is CASSELKGTGATTDTQYF. The DNA for the CDR3 is TGTGCCAGCAGTGAACTAAAAGGGACAGGGGCGACGACAGATACGCAGTATTTT.

This clone showed up just a few times. This rearrangement joins TRBV5-1 to TRBJ2-5, with 9 bases lining up with TRBD1. After removal of 4 bases from V and 5 bases from J, the junction contained 6 bases not matched to a gene. The CDR3 has 14 residues. Germline CDR1 reads SGHRS; CDR2 reads YFSETQ. CDR3 loop: CASSQDRGEETQYF. As DNA, the CDR3 is TGCGCCAGCAGCCAGGACAGGGGAGAGGAGACCCAGTACTTC.